This is a list of T cell receptor beta chains from one sample in a study of PD-L1 blockade in urothelial cancer. TCRdb keeps only in-frame clones here, not all; method: immunoSEQ multiplex PCR. The sample consists of over 100,000 clones, 65% to 85% of them appearing once. The material was PBMCs, obtained around atezolizumab (anti-PD-L1) treatment. These receptors all come from a man aged 45-60 years with urothelial cancer. The CDR3 runs from the conserved cysteine through the conserved F or W. D genes are given only for firm matches. The size field is filled for only some rows; it gives once, few, many or a size class.

.,TRBJ1-2,.,TRBV28,CASSLGGAGVGYGYTF,TGTGCCAGCAGTTTAGGTGGGGCAGGGGTGGGCTATGGCTACACCTTC
.,TRBJ2-3,.,TRBV19,CASSAASTDTQYF,TGTGCCTCCTCGGCGGCTAGCACAGATACGCAGTATTTT
.,TRBJ1-1,.,TRBV19,CASSISGMNTEAFF,TGTGCCAGTAGTATATCAGGGATGAACACTGAAGCTTTCTTT
TRBD2,TRBJ2-2,.,TRBV4-2,CASSQDSGRALSGELFF,TGTGCCAGCAGCCAAGATAGCGGGAGGGCATTGTCCGGGGAGCTGTTTTTT
.,TRBJ1-5,few,TRBV2,CASSAQVGQPQHF,TGTGCCAGCAGTGCACAGGTTGGTCAGCCCCAGCATTTT
TRBD1,TRBJ1-1,.,TRBV19,CASGDPGQGPVNTEAFF,TGTGCCAGTGGTGACCCGGGACAGGGTCCGGTGAACACTGAAGCTTTCTTT
.,TRBJ2-7,once,TRBV30,CAWSTTGRPYEQYF,TGTGCCTGGAGTACGACAGGACGGCCCTACGAGCAGTACTTC
TRBD2,TRBJ2-7,.,TRBV7-3,CASSSGLAGGEQYF,TGTGCCAGCAGCTCCGGACTAGCGGGAGGCGAGCAGTACTTC
.,TRBJ1-2,.,TRBV29-1,CSGELNYGYTF,TGCAGCGGGGAGCTTAACTATGGCTACACCTTC
TRBD2,TRBJ2-5,.,TRBV19,CASTPNGGRETQYF,TGTGCCAGTACCCCTAACGGGGGGAGAGAGACCCAGTACTTC
.,TRBJ1-1,few,TRBV6-1,CASRSRRGGNTEAFF,TGTGCCAGCCGCTCGCGGAGGGGCGGTAACACTGAAGCTTTCTTT
.,TRBJ1-1,once,TRBV10-3,CAIRTEMNTEAFF,TGTGCCATCAGGACAGAAATGAACACTGAAGCTTTCTTT
TRBD2,TRBJ2-3,few,TRBV9,CASTKTSGKGTDTQYF,TGTGCCAGCACCAAGACTAGCGGGAAGGGCACAGATACGCAGTATTTT
.,TRBJ2-3,few,TRBV28,CASSPAGAGSEYF,TGTGCCAGCAGTCCCGCGGGGGCGGGATCGGAGTATTTT
TRBD2,TRBJ2-5,.,TRBV7-6,CASSFGASGETQYF,TGTGCCAGCAGCTTTGGGGCTAGCGGCGAGACCCAGTACTTC
.,TRBJ2-3,.,TRBV7-3,CASSLTAGSIPDTQYF,TGTGCCAGCAGCTTAACGGCGGGGTCGATTCCAGATACGCAGTATTTT
TRBD2,TRBJ2-1,.,TRBV4-2,CASSGGLAGGFEQFF,TGTGCCAGCAGCGGGGGACTAGCGGGAGGGTTTGAGCAGTTCTTC
TRBD2,TRBJ2-1,.,TRBV30,CARTGTSFLGSYNEQFF,TGTGCCCGTACCGGGACTAGCTTTCTCGGCTCCTACAATGAGCAGTTCTTC
.,TRBJ1-5,few,TRBV28,CASISSAGRWIYSNQPQHF,TGTGCCAGCATCTCATCCGCAGGGAGGTGGATATATAGCAATCAGCCCCAGCATTTT
TRBD1,TRBJ2-7,few,TRBV15,CATSRRDRVREQYF,TGTGCCACCAGCAGACGGGACAGGGTTAGGGAGCAGTACTTC
.,TRBJ1-6,.,TRBV6-5,CASSELSTGSPLHF,TGTGCCAGCAGTGAGCTTAGTACGGGTTCACCCCTCCACTTT
TRBD2,TRBJ2-7,.,TRBV6-5,CASSLTSGRSEQYF,TGTGCCAGCAGTTTGACTAGCGGGAGGAGCGAGCAGTACTTC
.,TRBJ1-1,few,TRBV7-6,CASSSYSPGTEAFF,TGTGCCAGCAGCTCCTACAGCCCAGGCACTGAAGCTTTCTTT
TRBD1,TRBJ1-1,.,TRBV6-1,CASSARQGGEAFF,TGTGCCAGCAGTGCCCGACAGGGGGGTGAAGCTTTCTTT
.,TRBJ1-1,.,TRBV10-3,CAISENWANTEAFF,TGTGCCATCAGTGAGAATTGGGCGAACACTGAAGCTTTCTTT
TRBD1,TRBJ2-3,.,TRBV4-1,CASSTRGQGIDTQYF,TGCGCCAGCAGCACGCGCGGACAGGGGATAGATACGCAGTATTTT
.,TRBJ1-5,.,TRBV5-1,CASSLSDGGREPQHF,TGCGCCAGCAGCTTGTCAGACGGAGGGAGAGAGCCCCAGCATTTT
.,TRBJ2-7,few,TRBV7-9,CASRGGKDYEQYF,TGTGCCAGCAGGGGGGGAAAGGACTACGAGCAGTACTTC
TRBD2,TRBJ2-7,.,TRBV30,CAWAAGGVREQYF,TGTGCCTGGGCAGCGGGAGGTGTTCGGGAGCAGTACTTC
.,TRBJ2-4,once,TRBV18,CASSPPGQGSKNIQYF,TGTGCCAGCTCACCACCGGGGCAGGGTAGTAAAAACATTCAGTACTTC
TRBD2,TRBJ2-5,.,TRBV9,CASSRPPGLDVRETQYF,TGTGCCAGCAGCCGACCCCCGGGACTAGACGTTCGAGAGACCCAGTACTTC
TRBD2,TRBJ2-1,.,TRBV19,CASSSRSSGVHNEQFF,TGTGCCAGTAGTAGTAGGTCTAGCGGGGTCCACAATGAGCAGTTCTTC
TRBD1,TRBJ2-1,.,TRBV5-1,CASSLTTGGLNEQFF,TGCGCCAGCAGCTTGACGACAGGGGGCTTGAATGAGCAGTTCTTC
TRBD2,TRBJ2-7,.,TRBV13,CASSPRLARSFEQYF,TGTGCCAGCAGCCCCCGACTAGCGAGAAGTTTCGAGCAGTACTTC
TRBD1,TRBJ1-1,once,TRBV9,CASSVGGQPNTEAFF,TGTGCCAGCAGCGTAGGGGGACAGCCGAACACTGAAGCTTTCTTT
.,TRBJ2-3,.,TRBV7-3,CASSLGAGTDTQYF,TGTGCCAGCAGCTTAGGGGCGGGCACAGATACGCAGTATTTT
TRBD1,TRBJ1-1,.,TRBV27,CASSSGQGSEAFF,TGTGCCAGCAGTTCGGGACAGGGGTCGGAAGCTTTCTTT
TRBD1,TRBJ2-7,.,TRBV27,CASSLSGTGGLAEQYF,TGTGCCAGCAGTTTATCGGGGACAGGGGGCTTGGCCGAGCAGTACTTC
.,TRBJ2-7,.,TRBV30,CAWSWSGGAAYEQYF,TGTGCCTGGAGTTGGTCCGGGGGAGCAGCCTACGAGCAGTACTTC
TRBD2,TRBJ2-7,few,TRBV7-9,CASSGQAGLAYEQYF,TGTGCCAGCAGCGGGCAAGCGGGATTGGCCTACGAGCAGTACTTC
.,TRBJ1-1,.,TRBV6-5,CASSAHILNTEAFF,TGTGCCAGCAGTGCTCACATCTTGAACACTGAAGCTTTCTTT
TRBD1,TRBJ1-5,.,TRBV5-4,CASSSGQGNQPQHF,TGTGCCAGCAGCTCGGGACAGGGAAATCAGCCCCAGCATTTT
.,TRBJ2-1,once,TRBV4-1,CASSQEWVADWEQFF,TGCGCCAGCAGCCAAGAGTGGGTCGCGGACTGGGAGCAGTTCTTC
TRBD2,TRBJ2-3,many,TRBV4-2,CASSQEVGLAGNTDTQYF,TGTGCCAGCAGCCAAGAAGTTGGACTAGCGGGAAACACAGATACGCAGTATTTT
TRBD2,TRBJ2-2,.,TRBV25-1,CASSGGGTSGRTDGELFF,TGTGCCAGCAGTGGTGGCGGGACTAGCGGGAGAACTGACGGGGAGCTGTTTTTT
TRBD2,TRBJ2-1,.,TRBV4-2,CASSQDLRISGNNEQFF,TGTGCCAGCAGCCAAGATTTACGGATTAGCGGGAACAATGAGCAGTTCTTC
TRBD2,TRBJ2-1,.,TRBV28,CATVVSGRWNEQFF,TGTGCCACCGTGGTGAGCGGGAGGTGGAATGAGCAGTTCTTC